Here is one T cell receptor beta chain with its context. What it binds is not known. Repertoires were generated with immunoSEQ multiplex PCR, while TCRdb's copy carries only in-frame clones and drops some. The top ten hold around 10% of the sample, which has about 350,000 clones, 86% seen once. The data derive from a study of Ad26.COV2.S vaccination and SARS-CoV-2 variants. Whole-study context: Enrollment placed the donor in the COV1001 Ad26.COV2.S trial arm. Donor got 5x10^10 or 1x10^11 viral particles of Ad26.COV2.S.

As for treatment: 15 to 20 received Ad26.COV2.S at low or high dose, single or two shots; several received placebo; per-sample allocation not given. Collection of samples fell on day 63 after the first vaccine or placebo injection. The shot given was an Ad26 vector that makes Wuhan-strain SARS-CoV-2 spike. Study-level points and caveats: Measurement of non-spike TCR breadth gave similar results in vaccine and placebo recipients.

The source material was peripheral blood, sampled in a trial of Ad26.COV2.S vaccine versus placebo. The sequence was collected from a person aged 18-65 years who received the Ad26.COV2.S COVID-19 vaccine or a placebo.

In DNA, the CDR3 is TGCGCCAGCAGCCAAGAGGGGGGGAGTCTAGCGAGGGGTGAGCAGTTCTTC. This codes for CASSQEGGSLARGEQFF. The rearrangement links TRBV4-1 to TRBJ2-1, with 7 positions matching TRBD2. The CDR3 extends over 17 amino acids. Trimming at V came to 0 bases and at J to 9 bases, leaving 14 bases not matched to a gene. Germline loops: CDR1 MGHRA, CDR2 YSYEKL.